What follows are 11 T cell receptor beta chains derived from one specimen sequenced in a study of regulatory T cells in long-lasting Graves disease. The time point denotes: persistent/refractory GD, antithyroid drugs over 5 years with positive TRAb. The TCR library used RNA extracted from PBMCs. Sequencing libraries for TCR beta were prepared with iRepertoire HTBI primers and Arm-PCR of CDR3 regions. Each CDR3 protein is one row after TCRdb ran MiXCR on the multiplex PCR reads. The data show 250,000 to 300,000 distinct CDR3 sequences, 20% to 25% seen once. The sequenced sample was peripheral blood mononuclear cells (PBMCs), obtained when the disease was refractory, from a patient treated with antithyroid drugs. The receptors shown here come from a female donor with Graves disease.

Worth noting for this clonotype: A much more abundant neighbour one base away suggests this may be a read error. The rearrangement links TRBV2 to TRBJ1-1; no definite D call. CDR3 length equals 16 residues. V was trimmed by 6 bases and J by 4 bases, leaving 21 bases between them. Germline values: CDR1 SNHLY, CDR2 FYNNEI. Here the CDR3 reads CASSKKSWYGSTEAFF. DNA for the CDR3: TGTGCCAGCAGCAAAAAGAGTTGGTACGGGAGCACTGAAGCTTTCTTT.

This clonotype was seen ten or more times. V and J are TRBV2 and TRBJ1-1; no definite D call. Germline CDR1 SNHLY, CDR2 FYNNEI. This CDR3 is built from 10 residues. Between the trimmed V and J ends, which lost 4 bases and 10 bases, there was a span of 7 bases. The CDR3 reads CASSGVVAFF. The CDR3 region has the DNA TGTGCCAGCAGTGGGGTTGTAGCTTTCTTT. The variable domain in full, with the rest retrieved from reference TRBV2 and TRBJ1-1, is EPEVTQTPSHQVTQMGQEVILRCVPISNHLYFYWYRQILGQKVEFLVSFYNNEISEKSEIFDDQFSVERPDGSNFTLKIRSTKLEDSAMYFCASSGVVAFFGQGTRLTVV.

The CDR3 spells CATSRVLGDSFYEQYF. The CDR3 DNA follows: TGTGCCACCAGCAGAGTGCTCGGGGACAGCTTTTACGAGCAGTACTTC. This chain joins TRBV15 and TRBJ2-7; 7 bases fit TRBD1. The germline CDR1 and CDR2 sequences are LNHNV and YYDKDF (reference sequence). J was trimmed by 4 bases and V by 1 base; bases with no gene match: 10. The CDR3 is 16 residues long. The full variable domain, with the rest looked up from reference TRBV15 and TRBJ2-7, is DAMVIQNPRYQVTQFGKPVTLSCSQTLNHNVMYWYQQKSSQAPKLLFHYYDKDFNNEADTPDNFQSRRPNTSFCFLDIRSPGLGDTAMYLCATSRVLGDSFYEQYFGPGTRLTVT.

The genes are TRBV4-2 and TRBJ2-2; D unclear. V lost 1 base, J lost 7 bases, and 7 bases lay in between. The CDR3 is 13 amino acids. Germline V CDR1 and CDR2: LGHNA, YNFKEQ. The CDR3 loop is CASSQVPNGELFF. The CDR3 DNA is TGTGCCAGCAGCCAAGTCCCAAACGGGGAGCTGTTTTTT.

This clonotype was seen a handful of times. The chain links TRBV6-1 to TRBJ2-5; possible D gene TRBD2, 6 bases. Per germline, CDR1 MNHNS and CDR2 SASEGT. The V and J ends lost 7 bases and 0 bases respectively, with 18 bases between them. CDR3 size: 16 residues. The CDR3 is CASKGVKRANQETQYF. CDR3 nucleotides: TGTGCCAGCAAAGGGGTCAAGCGGGCCAACCAAGAGACCCAGTACTTC.

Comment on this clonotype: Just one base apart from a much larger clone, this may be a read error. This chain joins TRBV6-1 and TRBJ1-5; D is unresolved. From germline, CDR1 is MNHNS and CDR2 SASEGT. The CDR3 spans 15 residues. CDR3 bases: TGTGCCATCAGTGTTTGGGCTCATAGCAATCAGCCCCAGCATTTT. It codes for CAISVWAHSNQPQHF.

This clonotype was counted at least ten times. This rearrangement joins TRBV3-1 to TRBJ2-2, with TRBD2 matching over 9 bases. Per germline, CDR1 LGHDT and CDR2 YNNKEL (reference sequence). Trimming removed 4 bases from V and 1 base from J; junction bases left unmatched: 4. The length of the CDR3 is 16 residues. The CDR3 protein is CASSPSAGGNTGELFF. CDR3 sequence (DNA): TGTGCCAGCAGCCCCTCAGCGGGAGGGAACACCGGGGAGCTGTTTTTT.

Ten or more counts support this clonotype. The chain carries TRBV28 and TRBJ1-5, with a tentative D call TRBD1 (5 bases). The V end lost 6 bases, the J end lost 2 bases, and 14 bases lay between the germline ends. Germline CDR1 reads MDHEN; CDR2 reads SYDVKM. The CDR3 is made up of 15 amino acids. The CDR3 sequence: CASRGVWIGNQPQHF. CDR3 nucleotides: TGTGCCAGCAGGGGGGTTTGGATCGGCAATCAGCCCCAGCATTTT.

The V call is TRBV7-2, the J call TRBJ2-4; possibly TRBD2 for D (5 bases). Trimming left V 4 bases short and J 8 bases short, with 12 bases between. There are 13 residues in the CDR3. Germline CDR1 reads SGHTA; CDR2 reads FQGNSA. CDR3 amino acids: CASSYEGRDIQYF. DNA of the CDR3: TGTGCCAGCAGCTACGAGGGCCGGGACATTCAGTACTTC.

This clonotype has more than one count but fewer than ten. Here the CDR3 reads CASSLRAGVSTDTQYF. The CDR3 nucleotides read TGTGCCAGCAGCTTACGAGCGGGAGTCAGCACAGATACGCAGTATTTT. The rearrangement links TRBV7-2 to TRBJ2-3, with 8 bases lining up with TRBD2. V shed 2 bases and J 0 bases; nucleotides not matched to a gene: 4. CDR3 length: 16 residues. Germline V gene lookup returns CDR1 SGHTA and CDR2 FQGNSA.

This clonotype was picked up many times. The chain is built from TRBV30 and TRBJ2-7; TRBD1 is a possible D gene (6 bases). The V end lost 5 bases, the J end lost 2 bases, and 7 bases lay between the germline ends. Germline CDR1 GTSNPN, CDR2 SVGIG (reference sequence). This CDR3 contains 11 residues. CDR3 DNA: TGTGCCTGGCGGACAGCCTACGAGCAGTACTTC. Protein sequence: CAWRTAYEQYF.